A selection of T cell receptor beta chains follows, all from one sample in a study of shared clonotypes between healthy human individuals. Assay used: immunoSEQ multiplex PCR; TCRdb lists only in-frame clones, some missing. This sample has under 550,000 clones, with less than 96% found just once. The sample taken for sequencing was naive CD4+ T cells sorted from blood. The receptors shown here come from a young woman in good health. The CDR3 runs from the conserved cysteine through the conserved F or W. D genes are given only for firm matches. Not all rows give a size; the values are once, few, many and, for expanded clones, a class.

clone_size: NA
j_call: TRBJ1-4
d_call: NA
v_call: TRBV28
cdr3_aa: CASSPGRWPSTNEKLFF
cdr3_nt: TGTGCCAGCAGTCCCGGTAGATGGCCCAGCACTAATGAAAAACTGTTTTTT

clone_size: NA
j_call: TRBJ2-1
d_call: NA
v_call: TRBV11-1
cdr3_aa: CASSTFKQGKNNEQFF
cdr3_nt: TGTGCCAGCAGCACGTTTAAACAGGGCAAGAACAATGAGCAGTTCTTC

clone_size: NA
j_call: TRBJ2-7
d_call: TRBD1
v_call: TRBV2
cdr3_aa: CASKSPGTGAYEQYF
cdr3_nt: TGTGCCAGCAAGTCCCCCGGGACAGGGGCCTACGAGCAGTACTTC

clone_size: NA
j_call: TRBJ2-7
d_call: NA
v_call: TRBV13
cdr3_aa: CASSPIPGQGTWREGGYEQYF
cdr3_nt: TGTGCCAGCAGCCCGATTCCGGGACAGGGAACTTGGCGGGAGGGAGGCTACGAGCAGTACTTC

clone_size: NA
j_call: TRBJ2-1
d_call: TRBD2
v_call: TRBV11-3
cdr3_aa: CASSLGLAEYNEQFF
cdr3_nt: TGTGCCAGCAGCCTGGGACTAGCGGAATACAATGAGCAGTTCTTC

clone_size: NA
j_call: TRBJ2-2
d_call: TRBD2
v_call: TRBV7-2
cdr3_aa: CASTKWASGSSPGELFF
cdr3_nt: TGTGCCAGCACCAAATGGGCTAGCGGGAGCTCACCGGGGGAGCTGTTTTTT

clone_size: NA
j_call: TRBJ2-1
d_call: TRBD2
v_call: TRBV7-3
cdr3_aa: CASSSQRGDEQFF
cdr3_nt: TGTGCCAGCAGCTCCCAGCGGGGGGATGAGCAGTTCTTC

clone_size: NA
j_call: TRBJ2-7
d_call: TRBD2
v_call: TRBV10-2
cdr3_aa: CASSDLTSGSSNEQYF
cdr3_nt: TGCGCCAGCAGTGATTTAACTAGCGGGAGCTCCAACGAGCAGTACTTC

clone_size: NA
j_call: TRBJ1-5
d_call: NA
v_call: TRBV2
cdr3_aa: CASSDRGFSHQPQHF
cdr3_nt: TGTGCCAGCAGTGACAGGGGATTCTCGCATCAGCCCCAGCATTTT

clone_size: NA
j_call: TRBJ2-7
d_call: TRBD1
v_call: TRBV7-9
cdr3_aa: CASSRDRGLYEQYF
cdr3_nt: TGTGCCAGCAGCAGGGACAGGGGACTGTACGAGCAGTACTTC

clone_size: once
j_call: TRBJ2-7
d_call: TRBD1
v_call: TRBV7-2
cdr3_aa: CASSLGQGAFYEQYF
cdr3_nt: TGTGCCAGCAGCTTGGGACAGGGGGCTTTCTACGAGCAGTACTTC

clone_size: NA
j_call: TRBJ2-1
d_call: TRBD2
v_call: TRBV19
cdr3_aa: CASSPSGPSYNEQFF
cdr3_nt: TGTGCCAGTAGCCCTAGCGGGCCTTCCTACAATGAGCAGTTCTTC

clone_size: NA
j_call: TRBJ2-7
d_call: NA
v_call: TRBV6-5
cdr3_aa: CASRGGSYEQYF
cdr3_nt: TGTGCCAGCAGGGGGGGCTCCTACGAGCAGTACTTC

clone_size: NA
j_call: TRBJ2-2
d_call: TRBD2
v_call: TRBV13
cdr3_aa: CASSRRTLAGGYTGELFF
cdr3_nt: TGTGCCAGCAGCCGACGCACCCTAGCGGGAGGGTACACCGGGGAGCTGTTTTTT

clone_size: NA
j_call: TRBJ2-3
d_call: NA
v_call: TRBV27
cdr3_aa: CASSTQITPFSDTQYF
cdr3_nt: TGTGCCAGCAGTACACAGATAACACCGTTTTCAGATACGCAGTATTTT

clone_size: NA
j_call: TRBJ1-1
d_call: NA
v_call: TRBV10-2
cdr3_aa: CASSRTSRVETEAFF
cdr3_nt: TGCGCCAGCAGTCGGACCAGCAGGGTAGAGACTGAAGCTTTCTTT

clone_size: NA
j_call: TRBJ2-2
d_call: TRBD2
v_call: TRBV7-3
cdr3_aa: CASSPSLAGGVGELFF
cdr3_nt: TGTGCCAGCAGCCCCTCCCTAGCGGGAGGGGTCGGGGAGCTGTTTTTT

clone_size: NA
j_call: TRBJ2-6
d_call: NA
v_call: TRBV28
cdr3_aa: CASSLPSGANVLTF
cdr3_nt: TGTGCCAGCAGTTTACCTAGTGGGGCCAACGTCCTGACTTTC

clone_size: NA
j_call: TRBJ2-2
d_call: NA
v_call: TRBV15
cdr3_aa: CATSTLRTGGELFF
cdr3_nt: TGTGCCACCAGCACACTCCGGACCGGTGGAGAGCTGTTTTTT

clone_size: NA
j_call: TRBJ2-5
d_call: NA
v_call: TRBV15
cdr3_aa: CATSDSGVETQYF
cdr3_nt: TGTGCCACCAGCGACAGCGGCGTGGAGACCCAGTACTTC

clone_size: NA
j_call: TRBJ2-1
d_call: TRBD2
v_call: TRBV5-1
cdr3_aa: CASREGTSLNEQFF
cdr3_nt: TGCGCCAGCAGAGAAGGGACTAGCTTAAATGAGCAGTTCTTC

clone_size: NA
j_call: TRBJ1-2
d_call: NA
v_call: TRBV18
cdr3_aa: CASSPLFRSGQVVGYTF
cdr3_nt: TGTGCCAGCTCACCACTGTTTAGATCGGGGCAGGTGGTTGGCTACACCTTC

clone_size: NA
j_call: TRBJ2-7
d_call: NA
v_call: TRBV4-2
cdr3_aa: CASSQDPLSYEQYF
cdr3_nt: TGTGCCAGCAGCCAAGATCCCCTCTCCTACGAGCAGTACTTC

clone_size: NA
j_call: TRBJ2-7
d_call: NA
v_call: TRBV28
cdr3_aa: CASSPRYEQYF
cdr3_nt: TGTGCCAGCAGCCCCCGCTACGAGCAGTACTTC

clone_size: once
j_call: TRBJ1-1
d_call: NA
v_call: TRBV7-9
cdr3_aa: CASSLVGGEAFF
cdr3_nt: TGTGCCAGCAGCTTAGTGGGGGGTGAAGCTTTCTTT

clone_size: NA
j_call: TRBJ2-1
d_call: NA
v_call: TRBV29-1
cdr3_aa: CSAGPRGHNEQFF
cdr3_nt: TGCAGCGCGGGACCCCGGGGTCACAATGAGCAGTTCTTC

clone_size: NA
j_call: TRBJ2-2
d_call: TRBD2
v_call: TRBV7-8
cdr3_aa: CASSPRPGGNTGELFF
cdr3_nt: TGTGCCAGCAGCCCCCGTCCGGGAGGGAACACCGGGGAGCTGTTTTTT

clone_size: NA
j_call: TRBJ2-1
d_call: TRBD2
v_call: TRBV7-9
cdr3_aa: CASSLGLAGVHEQFF
cdr3_nt: TGTGCCAGCAGCTTAGGCCTAGCGGGCGTCCATGAGCAGTTCTTC

clone_size: NA
j_call: TRBJ1-1
d_call: NA
v_call: TRBV29-1
cdr3_aa: CSVDSLGTNTEAFF
cdr3_nt: TGCAGCGTTGATTCTCTAGGGACCAACACTGAAGCTTTCTTT

clone_size: NA
j_call: TRBJ1-5
d_call: TRBD1
v_call: TRBV4-2
cdr3_aa: CASSQGDRDGNQPQHF
cdr3_nt: TGTGCCAGCAGCCAAGGAGACAGGGACGGCAATCAGCCCCAGCATTTT

clone_size: once
j_call: TRBJ2-7
d_call: NA
v_call: TRBV11-3
cdr3_aa: CASSLDRGNEQYF
cdr3_nt: TGTGCCAGCAGCTTAGACCGGGGGAACGAGCAGTACTTC

clone_size: NA
j_call: TRBJ1-5
d_call: NA
v_call: TRBV6-5
cdr3_aa: CASRGTGNQPQHF
cdr3_nt: TGTGCCAGCAGGGGGACCGGCAATCAGCCCCAGCATTTT

clone_size: NA
j_call: TRBJ2-3
d_call: TRBD1
v_call: TRBV7-7
cdr3_aa: CASSSTGGGDTQYF
cdr3_nt: TGTGCCAGCAGCTCGACAGGGGGCGGGGATACGCAGTATTTT

clone_size: NA
j_call: TRBJ2-7
d_call: TRBD1
v_call: TRBV6-5
cdr3_aa: CASSSKRQGAGYEQYF
cdr3_nt: TGTGCCAGCAGTTCAAAACGTCAGGGGGCAGGCTACGAGCAGTACTTC

clone_size: NA
j_call: TRBJ1-1
d_call: NA
v_call: TRBV28
cdr3_aa: CASSSVNTEAFF
cdr3_nt: TGTGCCAGCAGTTCGGTGAACACTGAAGCTTTCTTT

clone_size: NA
j_call: TRBJ2-7
d_call: NA
v_call: TRBV18
cdr3_aa: CASSRVGDSLYEQYF
cdr3_nt: TGTGCCAGCTCACGCGTAGGTGACTCCTTGTACGAGCAGTACTTC

clone_size: NA
j_call: TRBJ2-6
d_call: NA
v_call: TRBV19
cdr3_aa: CASSISYSGANVLTF
cdr3_nt: TGTGCCAGTAGTATTAGTTACTCTGGGGCCAACGTCCTGACTTTC

clone_size: NA
j_call: TRBJ2-1
d_call: TRBD2
v_call: TRBV18
cdr3_aa: CASSPLTSGSSYNEQFF
cdr3_nt: TGTGCCAGCTCACCTTTGACTAGCGGGAGCTCCTACAATGAGCAGTTCTTC

clone_size: NA
j_call: TRBJ1-5
d_call: TRBD1
v_call: TRBV28
cdr3_aa: CASSLPQGGGQPQHF
cdr3_nt: TGTGCCAGCAGTCTACCTCAGGGGGGGGGTCAGCCCCAGCATTTT

clone_size: NA
j_call: TRBJ2-5
d_call: TRBD2
v_call: TRBV7-9
cdr3_aa: CASSSGLAGETQYF
cdr3_nt: TGTGCCAGCAGTTCGGGACTAGCGGGAGAGACCCAGTACTTC

clone_size: once
j_call: TRBJ2-1
d_call: TRBD2
v_call: TRBV15
cdr3_aa: CATSRDKASGSRSEQFF
cdr3_nt: TGTGCCACCAGCAGAGATAAGGCTAGCGGGAGTAGGAGTGAGCAGTTCTTC

clone_size: NA
j_call: TRBJ2-7
d_call: NA
v_call: TRBV4-2
cdr3_aa: CASSQGGFLRPFSYEQYF
cdr3_nt: TGTGCCAGCAGCCAAGGGGGGTTTTTGCGGCCTTTCTCCTACGAGCAGTACTTC

clone_size: NA
j_call: TRBJ2-7
d_call: NA
v_call: TRBV25-1
cdr3_aa: CASSERGLDSYEQYF
cdr3_nt: TGTGCCAGCAGTGAAAGGGGACTGGACTCCTACGAGCAGTACTTC

clone_size: once
j_call: TRBJ1-5
d_call: NA
v_call: TRBV5-5
cdr3_aa: CASSLFLSDQPQHF
cdr3_nt: TGTGCCAGCAGCTTATTCCTGTCAGATCAGCCCCAGCATTTT

clone_size: NA
j_call: TRBJ1-4
d_call: NA
v_call: TRBV19
cdr3_aa: CASRRPNEKLFF
cdr3_nt: TGTGCCAGTAGGAGACCTAATGAAAAACTGTTTTTT

clone_size: NA
j_call: TRBJ2-1
d_call: TRBD2
v_call: TRBV9
cdr3_aa: CASSGPLAGYNEQFF
cdr3_nt: TGTGCCAGCAGCGGTCCCCTAGCGGGGTACAATGAGCAGTTCTTC

clone_size: once
j_call: TRBJ1-1
d_call: NA
v_call: TRBV6-5
cdr3_aa: CASSYSWQGNTEAFF
cdr3_nt: TGTGCCAGCAGTTACTCCTGGCAGGGGAACACTGAAGCTTTCTTT

clone_size: NA
j_call: TRBJ2-3
d_call: TRBD1
v_call: TRBV9
cdr3_aa: CASSASGQGSTDTQYF
cdr3_nt: TGTGCCAGCAGCGCCTCGGGACAGGGATCCACAGATACGCAGTATTTT